The present T cell receptor beta chain was sequenced within a study of blood T cell repertoires in COVID-19 (dated by TCRdb to 2020 to 2021). About the study as a whole: Samples covering the acute and convalescent phases of COVID-19 were provided by collaborators in the United States, Italy and Spain. HLA class I and class II types, where available, came from metadata supplied by the sample provider rather than from assay-based typing. A freely available public database, intended as a resource for researchers studying the immune response to SARS-CoV-2, is where the repertoires were released. Samples came from the ongoing ImmuneRACE study (first 160 participants) plus 1,254 subjects from 6 global collaborators. Sample metadata almost always included a de-identified subject ID, COVID-19 status, age in years and sex. The material from the prospective study consisted of cDNA or gDNA derived from T cells, B-cell-depleted T cells, or PBMCs. The dataset comprised deeply sampled blood TCRbeta repertoires from subjects exposed to, actively infected with, or recovered from COVID-19.

TCRbeta CDR3 regions were amplified from genomic DNA using the immunoSEQ Assay, a bias-controlled multiplex PCR. The paper's data handling went like this. The number of nucleated cells in each sample was estimated from the amplification of reference gene primers within the assay. To quantify the absolute abundance of each unique TCRbeta CDR3 rearrangement, sequence reads were collapsed and filtered. For each sample, productive Simpson clonality was calculated as the square root of Simpson's diversity index over productive rearrangements. Sourced from immuneACCESS, this table was stored by TCRdb with only in-frame sequences that have V and J called. A share of the clones is absent; for the studies checked, an unresolved V gene accounts for under half, and the remainder has no known explanation. From that table come the V and J calls and clone size; the DNA was used to work out D and trimming. In all, the sample holds a few hundred thousand clones, and roughly 84% of those were seen once. The biggest ten clones account for just over 6.5% of the sample.

V and J lose 8 bases and 2 bases, and a span of 9 bases separates them. CDR1 and CDR2 were assigned from the germline V gene as WSHSY and SAAADI. The CDR3, from cysteine to phenylalanine, totals 13 residues. Only the CDR3 DNA is retained, 39 bases long and in frame from the first base. The research as a whole found: The quantity of clinical and demographic metadata differed by source and by participant and was supplied without curation.

In the prospective study, participants were about 18 to 100 years old, resided in under 30 geographic areas of the United States, and were enrolled through a virtual design. To assign participants to cohorts, the prospective study relied on clinical history that participants themselves reported in a screening survey and a study questionnaire. Exposed participants had been in contact, within 2 weeks of entering the study, with a person who had a PCR-confirmed or clinician-diagnosed case of COVID-19. In the prospective study, whole blood, serum and a nasopharyngeal or oropharyngeal swab were collected from each participant by mobile phlebotomists. Participants in the prospective study had the option to provide additional blood draws and questionnaires over a roughly 2-month period. Blood samples from the prospective study were shipped frozen or at room temperature prior to DNA extraction. Concerning this clone itself: Its antigen specificity is not known. The sample holds no much larger clone one base away, and base qualities are not on file.

Material for sequencing was PBMCs or T cells enriched from blood (not recorded which). The chain is encoded by TRBV10-2 joined to TRBJ1-4, with no confident D gene call. The clonotype comes from a woman in her forties or fifties who had been exposed to COVID-19. The CDR3 protein is CASGRSTNEKLFF. The bases read TGCGCCAGCGGTCGGTCGACTAATGAAAAACTGTTTTTT.